This T cell receptor beta chain was identified in a study of long-term antiretroviral therapy in people with HIV. This was the immunoSEQ v3.0 assay at survey level. Each sample aimed for roughly 35,000-50,000 sequenced T-cell genomes. This table comes from immunoSEQ multiplex PCR, and its TCRdb copy is limited to in-frame clones, with some not included. Found here are over 40,000 clones, 90% to 95% of them singletons; the top ten hold about 3%. As to this clone: Antigen unknown.

Without exception, participants with HIV were treated in the United States. Study-wide findings and caveats: For ART adherence, viral resistance and therapy changes, no data were available. Pre-ART clonal expansion yielded clones that dominated the repertoire at all time points.

Specimen: unsorted PBMCs, collected 3.7 years after starting antiretroviral therapy. This receptor was obtained from a woman between 50 and 59 years old with HIV.

CDR3 nucleotides: TGTGCCAGCAGTTTGGGTGTGGACAGGGGAGCGATGCGGAACAATCAGCCCCAGCATTTT. This gives the protein CASSLGVDRGAMRNNQPQHF. This rearrangement joins TRBV27 to TRBJ1-5; 9 bases are shared with TRBD1. Germline V gives CDR1 MNHEY, CDR2 SMNVEV (reference sequence). The V segment lost 3 bases and the J segment 3 bases; nucleotides outside the gene matches: 18. This CDR3 contains 20 residues.